A selection of T cell receptor beta chains follows, all from one sample in a study of blood T cell repertoires in COVID-19. Profiled with immunoSEQ multiplex PCR; TCRdb holds only in-frame clones, not every one. The repertoire holds approximately 490,000 clones, with around 90% as singletons. The sample was PBMCs or T cells enriched from blood (not recorded which). The receptors here all came from a woman younger than 35 who had recovered from COVID-19. CDR3s include the opening cysteine and the closing phenylalanine or tryptophan. The D gene is left open where the match is weak. The size entry is marked missing in some rows and otherwise reads once, few, many or a size class.

v_gene	abundance	d_gene	j_gene	CDR3nt	CDR3aa
TRBV19	.	TRBD1	TRBJ2-5	TGTGCCAGCGGAATACAGGGGAGTGAGACCCAGTACTTC	CASGIQGSETQYF
TRBV27	.	.	TRBJ1-4	TGTGCCAGCAGTTCTTGGAGGGCTGGTGGATATGAAAAACTGTTTTTT	CASSSWRAGGYEKLFF
TRBV5-1	.	.	TRBJ2-1	TGCGCCAGCAGCTTGGGCTCTAACAATGAGCAGTTCTTC	CASSLGSNNEQFF
TRBV4-2	once	.	TRBJ1-2	TGTGCCAGCAGCCAAGAGAATAGCGATCTTGGCTACACCTTC	CASSQENSDLGYTF
TRBV5-4	.	.	TRBJ1-1	TGTGCCAGCAGCTTCGGGGGGGGGACTGAAGCTTTCTTT	CASSFGGGTEAFF
TRBV27	once	.	TRBJ2-2	TGTGCCAGCGTTTGGCTCGCCGGGGAGCTGTTTTTT	CASVWLAGELFF
TRBV10-3	.	TRBD1	TRBJ1-2	TGTGCCATCAGTTCGACAGGGTTGAAAGAGAATGGCTACACCTTC	CAISSTGLKENGYTF
TRBV10-3	.	TRBD2	TRBJ2-3	TGTGCCATCAAGGGTGGCTCCGGGACTAGCGGGGGATCCGGGACAGATACGCAGTATTTT	CAIKGGSGTSGGSGTDTQYF
TRBV28	.	.	TRBJ2-3	TGTGCCAGCAGCGCGGACTTGATCACAGATACGCAGTATTTT	CASSADLITDTQYF
TRBV19	once	.	TRBJ2-1	TGTGCCAGTAGTTACCTAGACGCAAGTCAGTTCTTC	CASSYLDASQFF
TRBV14	.	TRBD1	TRBJ1-6	TGTGCCAGCAGCCAGGGGACAGGATGGAATTCACCCCTCCACTTT	CASSQGTGWNSPLHF
TRBV25-1	.	.	TRBJ1-2	.	CASSSSGWVGAGGYTF
TRBV2	.	.	TRBJ1-1	TGTGCCAGCTTTAGACCGGGATGGAACACTGAAGCTTTCTTT	CASFRPGWNTEAFF
TRBV5-1	.	.	TRBJ2-3	TGCGCCAGCAGCTTCTTTCAGGGCACAGATACGCAGTATTTT	CASSFFQGTDTQYF
TRBV30	.	.	TRBJ1-2	TGTGCCTGGTCTAACCGGGGTACAGCCAACTATGGCTACACCTTC	CAWSNRGTANYGYTF
TRBV7-2	.	.	TRBJ2-3	TGTGCCAGCAGCTTAGCCCCTGTGGGAGGAGCAGATACGCAGTATTTT	CASSLAPVGGADTQYF
TRBV5-1	.	TRBD2	TRBJ2-5	TGCGCCAGCAGCTTGAGCGGGGCCGACAGAGGGGAGACCCAGTACTTC	CASSLSGADRGETQYF